The 9 T cell receptor beta chains listed next were all sequenced from one sample in a study of shared clonotypes between healthy human individuals. Assay: immunoSEQ multiplex PCR; the TCRdb copy retains only in-frame clones and omits some. The sample has about 680,000 clones, 60% to 75% seen once. The sample comprised memory CD4+ T cells sorted from blood. Subset specified: CD45RA-negative fraction. Receptors were obtained from a woman aged 25 to 45 in good health.

The V gene is TRBV4-1, the J gene TRBJ2-7, with D perhaps TRBD1 (6 bases). Germline V lookup: CDR1 MGHRA, CDR2 YSYEKL. This CDR3 has 14 residues. V lost 4 bases and J lost 5, with 15 bases in between. CDR3 DNA sequence: TGCGCCAGCAGCCCAACCTCTTACAGGGACGAGCAGTACTTC. Protein product: CASSPTSYRDEQYF.

V gene TRBV29-1 combines with J gene TRBJ2-6; D is ambiguous. CDR3 length equals 13 residues. Trimming took off 3 bases at V and 2 bases at J, with 5 bases between the two ends. Germline lookup yields CDR1 SQVTM and CDR2 ANQGSEA. CDR3 bases: TGCAGCGTTGAGGGTACTGGGGCCAACGTCCTGACTTTC. It is translated as CSVEGTGANVLTF. The full variable domain, rest sourced from reference TRBV29-1 and TRBJ2-6, is SAVISQKPSRDICQRGTSLTIQCQVDSQVTMMFWYRQQPGQSLTLIATANQGSEATYESGFVIDKFPISRPNLTFSTLTVSNMSPEDSSIYLCSVEGTGANVLTFGAGSRLTVL.

This chain connects TRBV6-5 to TRBJ2-7; D not certain. The germline V gene has CDR1 MNHEY and CDR2 SVGAGI. This CDR3 region has 14 residues. V was cut by 2 bases and J by 5 bases, with 13 bases left in between. This chain's CDR3 is CASSYGGPKDEQYF. CDR3 nucleotide sequence: TGTGCCAGCAGTTACGGCGGACCTAAAGACGAGCAGTACTTC.

The V call is TRBV4-2, the J call TRBJ2-7, with TRBD1 as a possible D gene (5 bases). This CDR3 has 15 residues. Trimming took 0 bases from V and 3 from J, leaving 12 bases between them. In germline, CDR1 is LGHNA, CDR2 YNFKEQ. As DNA, the CDR3 is TGTGCCAGCAGCCAAGATAACAGGTGGAACTACGAGCAGTACTTC. This encodes CASSQDNRWNYEQYF.

The chain has TRBV2 and TRBJ2-3; D not resolved. With 8 bases removed from V and 1 base from J, the gap between germline ends came to 16 bases. This CDR3 region has 15 residues. Germline V gene sequence: CDR1 SNHLY, CDR2 FYNNEI. CDR3 loop: CASSGGLGGTDTQYF. The CDR3 DNA reads as TGTGCCAGCTCTGGTGGCCTTGGAGGCACAGATACGCAGTATTTT.

This chain links TRBV7-2 with TRBJ2-7, with D perhaps assigned TRBD1 or TRBD2 (5 bases each). Germline assignment: CDR1 SGHTA and CDR2 FQGNSA. The V end was cut by 10 bases, the J end by 3 bases, with 13 bases between. The CDR3 runs to 12 residues. CDR3 residues: CATRDPRYEQYF. CDR3 sequence (DNA): TGTGCCACCCGGGACCCCCGCTACGAGCAGTACTTC.

This clone was observed a single time. The chain joins TRBV28 to TRBJ1-2; perhaps TRBD1 as D (5 bases). Germline-derived CDR1 and CDR2 are MDHEN and SYDVKM. The CDR3 is 12 amino acids. Trimming removed 11 bases at V and 2 bases at J, with 12 bases between. The CDR3: CAGSGGNYGYTF. The CDR3 bases are TGTGCCGGATCCGGGGGAAACTATGGCTACACCTTC.

The chain has TRBV25-1 and TRBJ2-2; TRBD1 might be the D (6 bases). In germline, CDR1 is MGHDK, CDR2 SYGVNS. Trimming removed 10 bases from V and 0 bases from J, with 9 bases in between. The CDR3 spans 13 residues. CDR3 amino acids: CAIRTANTGELFF. The CDR3 bases are TGTGCCATTAGGACAGCGAACACCGGGGAGCTGTTTTTT.

For this clone: A much more abundant neighbour one base away suggests this may be a read error. Other DNA sequences in this sample translate to the same CDR3. The chain links TRBV27 to TRBJ2-5, with TRBD2 identical over 8 bases. Per the germline V gene, CDR1 is MNHEY and CDR2 is SMNVEV (reference sequence). The CDR3 loop spans 16 amino acids. V dropped 5 bases and J dropped 2; count of bases not matched to a gene: 10. The CDR3 bases are TGTGCCAGCAGTAAACGTCCGGGAGGGGGACAAGAGACCCAGTACTTC. Protein: CASSKRPGGGQETQYF.